The T cell receptor (beta chain) described here comes from a study of blood T cells in healthy people across ages. General study results and limits: Comparison with aged donors showed that long-lived donors had more naive CD4+ cells and higher diversity.

Alongside a J-beta primer mix, a sample-barcoded 5' primer served in a second PCR lasting about 7 to 11 cycles. TCRdb reanalysed the 5' RACE reads using MiXCR and keeps one entry per CDR3 protein. The data show roughly 800,000 distinct CDR3 sequences, nearly 60% seen once. This clonotype was counted a single time. Its antigen is not identified. With 6 bases removed from V and 5 bases from J, the gap between germline ends came to 20 bases. The CDR3 spans 15 residues. The source of this sequence is a man aged 25-40 years in good health. The material sequenced was blood. V usage is TRBV12-3 or TRBV12-4 and J usage is TRBJ2-7; no clear D. The CDR3 reads CASSPRAAPSNEQYF. As DNA, the CDR3 is TGTGCCAGCAGCCCAAGGGCGGCGCCGTCTAACGAGCAGTACTTC.